The clone carrying this TCR beta chain was observed a handful of times. Its target is unknown. Indicated time point: patch test 1, 2 weeks after DPC sensitization. Treatment noted: therapeutic diphenylcyclopropenone sensitization with weekly scalp DPC. Extraction of total RNA was performed on unfractionated whole blood. This sample stems from a study of human T cells and chemical hapten exposure. A single record per CDR3 protein comes from TCRdb applying MiXCR to the RACE reads. Seen here are under 150,000 distinct CDR3 sequences, 9.5% to 13% observed once, and the top ten hold about 1.4%. Study-level points and caveats: TCRs exceeding 1 in 1000 frequency stayed unchanged with DPC sensitization.

Germline CDR1 reads LNHDA; CDR2 reads SQIVND (reference sequence). The CDR3 covers 18 residues. Germline trimming cut 3 bases from V and 0 bases from J; bases unmatched to any gene: 5. This TCR derives from a woman in her forties or fifties with alopecia areata. Some clones in this sample may be carry-over from other donors' samples. The starting material was whole blood, obtained in connection with sensitization to the hapten diphenylcyclopropenone (DPC). This sequence joins TRBV19 and TRBJ2-1; 13 bases match TRBD2. CDR3 loop: CASSITSGRGGSYNEQFF. CDR3 bases: TGTGCCAGTAGTATTACTAGCGGGAGGGGAGGCTCCTACAATGAGCAGTTCTTC.